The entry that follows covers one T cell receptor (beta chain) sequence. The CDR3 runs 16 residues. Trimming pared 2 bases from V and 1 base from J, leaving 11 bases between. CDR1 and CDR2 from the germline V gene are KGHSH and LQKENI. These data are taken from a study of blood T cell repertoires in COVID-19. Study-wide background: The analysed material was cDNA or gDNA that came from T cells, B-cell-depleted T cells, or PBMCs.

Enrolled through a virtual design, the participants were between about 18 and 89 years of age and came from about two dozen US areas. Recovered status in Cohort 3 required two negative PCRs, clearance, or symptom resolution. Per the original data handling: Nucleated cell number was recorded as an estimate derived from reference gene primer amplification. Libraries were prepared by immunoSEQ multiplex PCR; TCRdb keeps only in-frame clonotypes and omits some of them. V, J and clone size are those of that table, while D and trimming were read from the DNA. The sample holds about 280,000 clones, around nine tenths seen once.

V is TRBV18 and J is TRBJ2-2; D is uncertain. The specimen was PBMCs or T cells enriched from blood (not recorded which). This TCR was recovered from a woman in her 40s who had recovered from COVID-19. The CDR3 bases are TGTGCCAGCTCACCAGGTCGTGGCGGGAACACCGGGGAGCTGTTTTTT. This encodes CASSPGRGGNTGELFF. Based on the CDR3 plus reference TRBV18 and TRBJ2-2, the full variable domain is NAGVMQNPRHLVRRRGQEARLRCSPMKGHSHVYWYRQLPEEGLKFMVYLQKENIIDESGMPKERFSAEFPKEGPSILRIQQVVRGDSAAYFCASSPGRGGNTGELFFGEGSRLTVL.